Shown below are 32 T cell receptor beta chains from a single sample sequenced in a study of CD8+ T cells in alopecia areata. RNA, once extracted, was reverse transcribed into cDNA for use as the sequencing template. Sequenced by immunoSEQ multiplex PCR; TCRdb stores in-frame clones only, minus some. The sample includes 90,000 to 130,000 clones, 59% seen only once; the top ten take around 20%. The specimen sequenced was CD8+ T cells sorted from blood. These receptors were collected from a human donor in good health.

This chain connects TRBV2 to TRBJ2-1; the D is unclear. The CDR3 runs 11 residues. V lost 8 bases, J lost 7 bases, and 9 bases lay in between. CDR1 is SNHLY, CDR2 FYNNEI, per germline. The CDR3 is CASGIWNEQFF. The CDR3 bases are TGTGCCAGCGGAATTTGGAATGAGCAGTTCTTC.

This clone was seen a few times. The chain links TRBV21-1 to TRBJ1-6; TRBD1 was called by the table and not checked on the DNA. TRBV21-1 constitutes a pseudogene. This CDR3 spans 15 amino acids. The CDR3 spells CASSKVDRNNSPLHF. The CDR3 DNA reads as TGTGCCAGCAGCAAAGTCGACAGGAATAATTCACCCCTCCACTTT.

This clone was seen only once. This chain connects TRBV29-1 to TRBJ1-1; tentative D call: TRBD1 (5 bases). CDR1 and CDR2 (germline): SQVTM, ANQGSEA. The CDR3 extends over 13 amino acids. Deletions cut 5 bases from V and 0 bases from J, with 10 bases between. The CDR3 reads CSVKWGMNTEAFF. DNA for the CDR3: TGCAGCGTTAAGTGGGGCATGAACACTGAAGCTTTCTTT. The whole variable domain, filled in from reference TRBV29-1 and TRBJ1-1, reads SAVISQKPSRDICQRGTSLTIQCQVDSQVTMMFWYRQQPGQSLTLIATANQGSEATYESGFVIDKFPISRPNLTFSTLTVSNMSPEDSSIYLCSVKWGMNTEAFFGQGTRLTVV.

The chain links TRBV25-1 to TRBJ1-6; D is unresolved. The germline gives CDR1 MGHDK, CDR2 SYGVNS. V gave up 0 bases and J gave up 9 bases, with 9 bases separating them. The CDR3 runs 14 residues. The CDR3 loop reads CASSEYTRGSPLHF. The DNA for the CDR3 is TGTGCCAGCAGTGAATATACCCGGGGTTCACCCCTCCACTTT.

The V gene is TRBV27, the J gene TRBJ2-3; 9 bases agree with TRBD2. V was pared by 0 bases and J by 0 bases, with 13 bases of the junction left unmatched. The CDR3 has 20 amino acids. In germline, CDR1 is MNHEY, CDR2 SMNVEV (reference sequence). The CDR3 sequence: CASSLSGGGAIRNSTDTQYF. In nucleotides, the CDR3 is TGTGCCAGCAGTTTATCTGGCGGGGGGGCGATTAGGAACAGCACAGATACGCAGTATTTT.

This chain joins TRBV19 and TRBJ2-7; 9 nucleotides align to TRBD1. This CDR3 has 15 residues. Trimming took 6 bases from V and 2 from J; bases not matched to a gene: 8. The germline V gene has CDR1 LNHDA and CDR2 SQIVND (reference sequence). The CDR3, as DNA: TGTGCCAGTAGCGGACAGGGGAGGGCCGCCTACGAGCAGTACTTC. It yields the protein CASSGQGRAAYEQYF.

This chain joins TRBV7-6 and TRBJ2-1; 10 nucleotides match TRBD2. Trimming removed 8 bases from V and 7 bases from J; junction bases left unmatched: 5. CDR3 length: 13 residues. Germline V gene data show CDR1 as SGHVS and CDR2 as FNYEAQ. CDR3 amino acids: CASGGLAANEQFF. Here the CDR3 DNA reads TGTGCCAGCGGCGGACTAGCGGCGAATGAGCAGTTCTTC.

This clone was recorded many times. The chain combines TRBV4-2 with TRBJ2-1, with D possibly matching TRBD1 (6 bases). The germline V and J ends were trimmed by 0 bases and 4 bases, with 13 bases remaining between them. The CDR3 covers 16 residues. Germline V gene lookup returns CDR1 LGHNA and CDR2 YNFKEQ. CDR3 in DNA: TGTGCCAGCAGCCAAGATTGGACAGACCCTTACAATGAGCAGTTCTTC. It encodes CASSQDWTDPYNEQFF.

This chain links TRBV6-1 with TRBJ2-3; a weak D match, TRBD1 (5 bases). This CDR3 is 12 amino acids long. Looked up from germline, CDR1 is MNHNS and CDR2 is SASEGT. V lost 8 bases and J lost 6, with 12 bases in between. CDR3 region: CASQGLTDTQYF. The CDR3, as DNA: TGTGCCAGCCAGGGTTTAACGGATACGCAGTATTTT.

The chain has TRBV9 and TRBJ2-5; D may correspond to TRBD1 or TRBD2 (5 bases each). CDR1 and CDR2 (germline): SGDLS, YYNGEE. The CDR3 contains 16 residues. With 0 bases removed from V and 5 bases from J, the gap between germline ends came to 17 bases. The CDR3 reads CASSVDGDGERETQYF. Here the CDR3 DNA reads TGTGCCAGCAGCGTAGATGGGGACGGGGAAAGGGAGACCCAGTACTTC.

The CDR3 region is CSVEDPTGLYNEQFF. CDR3 DNA sequence: TGCAGCGTTGAAGATCCGACAGGACTCTACAATGAGCAGTTCTTC. The rearrangement joins TRBV29-1 to TRBJ2-1, with D perhaps matching TRBD1 (6 bases). Trimming took 0 bases from V and 3 from J, leaving 12 bases between them. The CDR3 extends over 15 amino acids. Germline values: CDR1 SQVTM, CDR2 ANQGSEA.

The CDR3 region is CASSVTSGRVRDSPLHF. In nucleotides, the CDR3 is TGCGCCAGCAGTGTTACTAGCGGCCGGGTCCGGGATTCACCCCTCCACTTT. V gene TRBV10-2 combines with J gene TRBJ1-6, with unresolved D. This CDR3 spans 17 amino acids. V was clipped by 4 bases and J by 8 bases, with 21 bases between them. CDR1 is WSHSY and CDR2 is SAAADI in the germline V gene.

V is TRBV18 and J is TRBJ1-4, with a possible D match to TRBD1 (5 bases). The CDR3 consists of 15 residues. Per germline, CDR1 KGHSH and CDR2 LQKENI. V lost 6 bases and J lost 7, with 18 bases in between. CDR3 coding DNA: TGTGCCAGCTCCCCGGGACGCAAAAGGAGTGAAAAACTGTTTTTT. It codes for CASSPGRKRSEKLFF.

This chain links TRBV19 with TRBJ2-3; unclear D gene. The germline V gene has CDR1 LNHDA and CDR2 SQIVND (reference sequence). CDR3 length: 14 amino acids. V dropped 6 bases and J dropped 1 base, with 11 bases sitting between them. The CDR3: CASSGRFGTDTQYF. CDR3 DNA sequence: TGTGCCAGTAGCGGGCGGTTCGGCACAGATACGCAGTATTTT.

The chain joins TRBV7-9 to TRBJ2-7; no firm D call. The CDR3 spans 13 residues. Trimming stripped 3 bases from V and 0 bases from J, with 6 bases between. The V gene's germline CDR1 is SEHNR and CDR2 FQNEAQ (reference sequence). CDR3 protein: CASSFDRSYEQYF. In DNA, the CDR3 is TGTGCCAGCAGCTTTGACCGCTCCTACGAGCAGTACTTC.

This clone was seen a few times. A read error may account for a junction end that differs from germline. As DNA, the CDR3 is TGTGCCAGCAGCCATGTCGGGACAGGGGACGAAAACATTCAGTACTTC. Translating gives CASSHVGTGDENIQYF. The chain joins TRBV4-1 to TRBJ2-4, with 10 bases identical to TRBD1. The CDR3 is 16 residues long. Germline lookup yields CDR1 MGHRA and CDR2 YSYEKL.

The chain links TRBV7-9 to TRBJ1-2, with D possibly matching TRBD1 (5 bases). CDR1 SEHNR and CDR2 FQNEAQ come from the germline V gene (reference sequence). This CDR3 has 16 amino acids. The V gene lost 0 bases and the J gene lost 3 bases, with 14 bases spanning the gap. The CDR3 region is CASSLASTEGHYGYTF. The DNA of the CDR3 is TGTGCCAGCAGCTTAGCCTCGACAGAGGGCCACTATGGCTACACCTTC. Full variable domain (outside the CDR3, taken from reference TRBV7-9 and TRBJ1-2): DTGVSQNPRHKITKRGQNVTFRCDPISEHNRLYWYRQTLGQGPEFLTYFQNEAQLEKSRLLSDRFSAERPKGSFSTLEIQRTEQGDSAMYLCASSLASTEGHYGYTFGSGTRLTVV.

This rearrangement joins TRBV13 to TRBJ1-1, with D maybe TRBD1 (5 bases). The germline gives CDR1 PRHDT, CDR2 FYEKMQ (reference sequence). The length of the CDR3 is 15 residues. Trimming stripped 1 base from V and 1 base from J, with 10 bases between. In nucleotides, the CDR3 is TGTGCCAGCAGCTTAGAGAGGGGCTCGAACACTGAAGCTTTCTTT. Amino acid sequence: CASSLERGSNTEAFF.

The chain couples TRBV27 to TRBJ2-1; no reliable D call. This CDR3 region has 14 residues. V gave up 5 bases and J gave up 1 base, with 9 bases separating them. Looked up from germline, CDR1 is MNHEY and CDR2 is SMNVEV (reference sequence). In DNA form, the CDR3 reads TGTGCCAGCAGTAAGAGTTGGTCCTACAATGAGCAGTTCTTC. Translation: CASSKSWSYNEQFF.

The chain joins TRBV10-3 to TRBJ2-5; TRBD1 might be the D (6 bases). Per germline, CDR1 ENHRY and CDR2 SYGVKD. Trimming stripped 6 bases from V and 3 bases from J, with 8 bases between. There are 12 residues in the CDR3. CDR3 in DNA: TGTGCCATCAGCAACAGGGAAGAGACCCAGTACTTC. This sequence encodes CAISNREETQYF.

This clone was seen only a few times. This sequence joins TRBV28 and TRBJ2-3, with D possibly being TRBD1 (5 bases). Germline assignment: CDR1 MDHEN and CDR2 SYDVKM. The CDR3 length is 13 residues. V lost 5 bases and J lost 10, with 16 bases in between. CDR3 residues: CASSPPQTVPQYF. The CDR3 DNA follows: TGTGCCAGCAGTCCACCCCAGACAGTCCCGCAGTATTTT.

By frequency in the sample, this clone is medium-sized. V and J are TRBV7-8 and TRBJ1-1; D is perhaps TRBD1 (6 bases). Germline CDR1 and CDR2: SGHVS and FQNEAQ. The V and J ends lost 3 bases and 1 base respectively, with 6 bases between them. This CDR3 region has 13 residues. CDR3 nucleotides: TGTGCCAGCAGCTTGACAGGGAACACTGAAGCTTTCTTT. It specifies CASSLTGNTEAFF.

Only a few counts were recorded for this clone. The V gene is TRBV7-9, the J gene TRBJ2-3, with D maybe TRBD1 (6 bases). With 0 bases removed from V and 6 bases from J, the gap between germline ends came to 19 bases. Germline CDR1 reads SEHNR; CDR2 reads FQNEAQ (reference sequence). The CDR3 is 17 residues long. The CDR3: CASSLAAGTQTVDTQYF. The CDR3 DNA sequence: TGTGCCAGCAGCTTAGCGGCTGGGACACAAACCGTGGATACGCAGTATTTT.

This chain uses TRBV5-6 with TRBJ1-4, with a weak D call TRBD1 (5 bases). Trimming cost V 3 bases and J 4 bases, with 10 bases left between them. The CDR3 is 14 amino acids. Germline-derived CDR1 and CDR2 are SGHDT and YYEEEE. CDR3 coding DNA: TGTGCCAGCAGCTCGGGACTCCTTAATGAAAAACTGTTTTTT. This sequence encodes CASSSGLLNEKLFF.

This chain connects TRBV5-1 to TRBJ1-6; D not resolved. CDR1 is SGHRS and CDR2 is YFSETQ in the germline V gene. Trimming shortened V by 4 bases and J by 5 bases, and 22 bases separated the two germline ends. The CDR3 has 18 amino acids. The CDR3 bases are TGCGCCAGCAGCCTCAGATTCATTAGGATGGGTAATAATTCACCCCTCCACTTT. Encoded protein: CASSLRFIRMGNNSPLHF.

CDR3: CASSLAGQGAASYEQYF. The CDR3 DNA is TGTGCCAGCAGCTTGGCGGGACAGGGGGCGGCTTCCTACGAGCAGTACTTC. The genes are TRBV7-8 and TRBJ2-7, with 12 bases that match TRBD1. The CDR3 has 17 amino acids. The germline V gene encodes CDR1 SGHVS and CDR2 FQNEAQ. The V and J ends lost 3 bases and 1 base, in that order; junction bases with no gene match: 7.

The CDR3 here is CASIRGRQQFF. The CDR3 region has the DNA TGTGCCAGCATCCGGGGGCGACAACAGTTCTTC. V gene TRBV2 combines with J gene TRBJ2-1; D may be TRBD1 or TRBD2 (6 bases each). The CDR3 is 11 residues long. The germline V gene encodes CDR1 SNHLY and CDR2 FYNNEI. Between the trimmed V and J ends, which lost 7 bases and 13 bases, there was a span of 14 bases.

In DNA, the CDR3 is TGCGCCAGCAGCCAAGCCCCAGGGGAAGAATATTCACCCCTCCACTTT. Amino acids: CASSQAPGEEYSPLHF. This sequence joins TRBV4-3 and TRBJ1-6; D is perhaps TRBD1 (6 bases). V was clipped by 1 base and J by 8 bases, with 15 bases between them. In germline, CDR1 is LGHNA, CDR2 YSLEER. This CDR3 is built from 16 residues.

This chain joins TRBV13 and TRBJ2-1; TRBD2 matches 15 bases. The CDR3 is made up of 15 amino acids. Germline loops: CDR1 PRHDT, CDR2 FYEKMQ (reference sequence). V lost 3 bases, J lost 10 bases, and 4 bases stayed unmatched. CDR3 sequence (DNA): TGTGCCAGCAGCTTGGGACTAGCGGGGGGCAAGGAGCAGTTCTTC. Its translation is CASSLGLAGGKEQFF.

The chain carries TRBV28 and TRBJ1-1, with D possibly TRBD1 on 5 matching bases. Trimming stripped 0 bases from V and 8 bases from J, with 10 bases between. Germline V gene data show CDR1 as MDHEN and CDR2 as SYDVKM. This CDR3 is 13 amino acids long. DNA for the CDR3: TGTGCCAGCAGTTTATGGGACACGGGAGAAGCTTTCTTT. Translation: CASSLWDTGEAFF.

This chain connects TRBV29-1 to TRBJ1-1; D ambiguous. The germline V gene encodes CDR1 SQVTM and CDR2 ANQGSEA. The CDR3 has 15 amino acids. V lost 0 bases, J lost 4 bases, and 15 bases lay in between. DNA for the CDR3: TGCAGCGTTGAAGACCGAAGGTTGGGGTCCACTGAAGCTTTCTTT. This sequence encodes CSVEDRRLGSTEAFF.

The CDR3 sequence: CAWMPQEGITGTSDQETQYF. The CDR3 DNA follows: TGTGCCTGGATGCCCCAGGAGGGAATCACCGGGACTAGCGACCAAGAGACCCAGTACTTC. This chain links TRBV30 with TRBJ2-5; TRBD2 aligns across 10 bases. This CDR3 is 20 amino acids long. The ends lost 4 bases at V and 0 bases at J; junction bases unmatched: 20. From germline, CDR1 is GTSNPN and CDR2 SVGIG (reference sequence).